One T cell receptor beta chain is described in this entry. Its cognate antigen is unknown. Profiling relied on immunoSEQ multiplex PCR, and the TCRdb table lists in-frame clones only, not all of them. The sample has roughly 130,000 clones; approximately 84% are singletons. The CDR3 loop spans 15 amino acids. Germline V gene sequence: CDR1 SGDLS, CDR2 YYNGEE. V lost 4 bases and J lost 4, with 14 bases in between. This sample is part of a study of cytomegalovirus exposure and HLA in healthy donors. Notes on the study in general: For most TCR sequences rarity was the rule, although some public TCRs occurred in many donors.

Sequencing input: PBMCs. V gene TRBV9 combines with J gene TRBJ1-4, with a weak D call TRBD1 (6 bases). The source is a woman aged 25 to 39 in good health and CMV-seronegative. The CDR3 DNA sequence: TGTGCCAGCAGCCAGGGACACGGGTATAATGAAAAACTGTTTTTT. Translation gives CASSQGHGYNEKLFF. The whole variable domain, filled in from reference TRBV9 and TRBJ1-4, reads DSGVTQTPKHLITATGQRVTLRCSPRSGDLSVYWYQQSLDQGLQFLIQYYNGEERAKGNILERFSAQQFPDLHSELNLSSLELGDSALYFCASSQGHGYNEKLFFGSGTQLSVL.